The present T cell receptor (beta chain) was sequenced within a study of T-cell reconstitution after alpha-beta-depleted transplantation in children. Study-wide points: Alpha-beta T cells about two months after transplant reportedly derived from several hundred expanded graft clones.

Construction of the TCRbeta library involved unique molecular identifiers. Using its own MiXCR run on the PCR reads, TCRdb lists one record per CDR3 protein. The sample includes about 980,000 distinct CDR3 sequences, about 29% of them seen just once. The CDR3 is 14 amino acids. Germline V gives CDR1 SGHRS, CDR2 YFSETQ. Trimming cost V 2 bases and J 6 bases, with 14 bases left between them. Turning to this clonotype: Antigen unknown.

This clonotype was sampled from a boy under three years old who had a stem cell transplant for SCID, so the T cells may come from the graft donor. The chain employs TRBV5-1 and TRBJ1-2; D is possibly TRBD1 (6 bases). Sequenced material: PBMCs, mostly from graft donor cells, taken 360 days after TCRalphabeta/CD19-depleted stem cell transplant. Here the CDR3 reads CASSFLQGNHGYTF. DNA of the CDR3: TGCGCCAGCAGCTTCTTACAGGGAAACCATGGCTACACCTTC. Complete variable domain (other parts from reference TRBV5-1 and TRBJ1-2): KAGVTQTPRYLIKTRGQQVTLSCSPISGHRSVSWYQQTPGQGLQFLFEYFSETQRNKGNFPGRFSGRQFSNSRSEMNVSTLELGDSALYLCASSFLQGNHGYTFGSGTRLTVV.